Sequencing of this T cell receptor beta chain was carried out in a study of blood T cell repertoires in COVID-19. Study at large: From the United States, Italy and Spain came samples of acute and convalescent COVID-19. T cells, B-cell-depleted T cells, or PBMCs provided the cDNA or gDNA that served as material.

In the source study's methods: How many nucleated cells were present was estimated from reference gene primer amplification. The table came from immunoSEQ multiplex PCR; TCRdb's copy has only in-frame clones and leaves some out. That table is the source of V, J and clone size, and D and trimming were worked out from the DNA. The sample lists tens of thousands of clones, around 80% occurring once. V shed 5 bases and J shed 2 bases, with 17 bases lying between them. Germline-derived CDR1 and CDR2 are SGHTS and YDEGEE. The CDR3 loop spans 15 amino acids. The sample consisted of peripheral blood. This chain connects TRBV5-8 to TRBJ2-7; the D gene is possibly TRBD2 (6 bases). The clonotype comes from a human donor in a cohort sampled during active or convalescent COVID-19. The CDR3 region is CASSVDAGHPYEQYF. The CDR3 nucleotides read TGTGCCAGCAGTGTGGACGCGGGGCACCCCTACGAGCAGTACTTC.